This passage covers 15 T cell receptor beta chains from one sample sequenced in a study of blood T cell repertoires in COVID-19. The protocol was immunoSEQ multiplex PCR, while the TCRdb copy is restricted to in-frame clones and leaves out a portion. Of about 220,000 clones in the sample, 86% are singletons; the top ten hold less than 4%. The specimen was peripheral blood. The source is a woman in her 30s who had recovered from COVID-19.

A single count supports this clone. The chain couples TRBV20-1 to TRBJ1-5; TRBD1 aligns across 7 bases. CDR3 length equals 14 residues. CDR1 and CDR2 from the germline V gene are DFQATT and SNEGSKA (reference sequence). The ends lost 3 bases at V and 7 bases at J; junction bases unmatched: 9. The CDR3 here is CSASSRGQEQPQHF. CDR3 sequence (DNA): TGCAGTGCTAGTAGTAGGGGGCAGGAACAGCCCCAGCATTTT.

This chain connects TRBV5-1 to TRBJ2-1, with D maybe TRBD2 (5 bases). This CDR3 is 17 amino acids long. Trimming removed 1 base from V and 0 bases from J, with 14 bases in between. Germline CDR1 is SGHRS and CDR2 is YFSETQ. CDR3 region: CASSLFNGLSSYNEQFF. Written as DNA, the CDR3 is TGCGCCAGCAGCTTGTTCAACGGACTGAGCTCCTACAATGAGCAGTTCTTC.

The J gene is TRBJ1-4, the V gene TRBV2; TRBD1 aligns across 8 bases. J was trimmed by 2 bases and V by 6 bases; bases with no gene match: 2. Germline V CDR1 and CDR2: SNHLY, FYNNEI. The CDR3 runs 14 residues. The CDR3 DNA sequence: TGTGCCAGCAGCTGGACAGGGACTAATGAAAAACTGTTTTTT. Its protein product is CASSWTGTNEKLFF.

The rearrangement links TRBV6-1 to TRBJ1-5; TRBD1 aligns across 9 bases. The junction had 5 bases not matched to a gene; V was cut back by 3 bases and J by 5 bases. The CDR3 length is 15 residues. Germline V lookup: CDR1 MNHNS, CDR2 SASEGT. CDR3 nucleotide sequence: TGTGCCAGCAGTGAGGGGACAGGGCTCGATCAGCCCCAGCATTTT. Translating it yields CASSEGTGLDQPQHF.

This chain uses TRBV19 with TRBJ2-3; 10 bases line up with TRBD2. CDR3 size: 18 residues. The trim removed 7 bases at V and 0 bases at J, leaving 13 bases unmatched. From germline, CDR1 is LNHDA and CDR2 SQIVND (reference sequence). The CDR3 protein is CASTLHLSGGPSTDTQYF. In DNA form, the CDR3 reads TGTGCCAGTACCCTTCACCTTAGCGGGGGGCCGAGCACAGATACGCAGTATTTT.

This chain uses TRBV30 with TRBJ2-7, with 10 positions matching TRBD1. Losses at the gene ends were 7 bases for V and 2 bases for J; bases not matched to a gene: 11. This CDR3 spans 15 amino acids. CDR1 GTSNPN and CDR2 SVGIG come from the germline V gene (reference sequence). The CDR3 is CASALGQGEAYEQYF. The CDR3 DNA reads TGTGCCTCAGCCCTCGGACAGGGGGAGGCCTACGAGCAGTACTTC.

The chain links TRBV7-9 to TRBJ1-6; TRBD1 is a possible D gene (6 bases). The V gene lost 5 bases and the J gene lost 11 bases, with 13 bases spanning the gap. The CDR3 has 13 residues. Germline CDR1 and CDR2: SEHNR and FQNEAQ (reference sequence). This CDR3 reads CASSLGQPPPLHF. In DNA form, the CDR3 reads TGTGCCAGCAGCCTTGGACAGCCACCACCCCTCCACTTT.

The chain carries TRBV10-1 and TRBJ2-7, with 8 bases aligning to TRBD2. CDR1 and CDR2 from the germline V gene are WNHNN and SYGVQD (reference sequence). The J segment lost 2 bases and the V segment lost 7 bases, leaving 10 bases of the junction unmatched. The CDR3 covers 15 residues. The CDR3 region is CASIKDGGAAYEQYF. The CDR3, as DNA: TGCGCCAGCATTAAGGACGGGGGGGCCGCCTACGAGCAGTACTTC.

The chain joins TRBV6-1 to TRBJ2-5; no definite D call. The CDR3 length is 13 residues. The ends were cut back, 3 bases at V and 4 bases at J, with 9 bases in the middle. The V gene's germline CDR1 is MNHNS and CDR2 SASEGT. The CDR3 DNA is TGTGCCAGCAGTGAGAGCCATGGAGAGACCCAGTACTTC. It encodes CASSESHGETQYF.

This clone turned up a few times. J is TRBJ2-2 and V is TRBV4-2, with 12 bases lining up with TRBD2. CDR3 length: 15 amino acids. V lost 7 bases to trimming and J lost 8 bases; unmatched junction nucleotides: 8. Germline CDR1 is LGHNA and CDR2 is YNFKEQ. CDR3 sequence (DNA): TGTGCCAGCACCCAGCTAGCGGGGGGGCAAGGGGAGCTGTTTTTT. Amino acid sequence: CASTQLAGGQGELFF.

The table lists this clone with a few counts. The chain uses TRBV5-8 and TRBJ1-2, with a weak D call TRBD1 (6 bases). The CDR3 loop spans 15 amino acids. Germline lookup yields CDR1 SGHTS and CDR2 YDEGEE. Trimming stripped 0 bases from V and 5 bases from J, with 14 bases between. The CDR3 DNA is TGTGCCAGCAGCTTGGCACAGGGTGGTATTTATGGCTACACCTTC. Amino acids: CASSLAQGGIYGYTF.

The chain joins TRBV7-3 to TRBJ1-1; 8 bases fit TRBD1. Germline V CDR1 and CDR2: SGHTA, FQGTGA. Unmatched junction bases numbered 18, after V lost 5 bases and J lost 7 bases. The CDR3 is 17 residues long. The CDR3 loop reads CASSLQGAVGFGGEAFF. The CDR3 bases are TGTGCCAGCAGCCTTCAGGGGGCGGTGGGGTTCGGTGGTGAAGCTTTCTTT.

The chain recombines TRBV2 with TRBJ2-5; 9 nucleotides match TRBD2. The V gene's germline CDR1 is SNHLY and CDR2 FYNNEI. The CDR3 totals 16 residues. V dropped 3 bases and J dropped 2; count of bases not matched to a gene: 7. CDR3 nucleotides: TGTGCCAGCAGTGACCATGGGGCGGGGGGGCAAGAGACCCAGTACTTC. Amino acid sequence: CASSDHGAGGQETQYF.

The chain employs TRBV2 and TRBJ1-4, with 11 bases aligning to TRBD1. Germline V gene data show CDR1 as SNHLY and CDR2 as FYNNEI. The CDR3 has 15 residues. V lost 7 bases, J lost 3 bases, and 4 bases stayed unmatched. Here the CDR3 reads CASTGTGGPNEKLFF. The DNA of the CDR3 is TGTGCCAGCACGGGGACAGGGGGGCCTAATGAAAAACTGTTTTTT.

This chain joins TRBV6-5 and TRBJ2-7, with 10 bases fitting TRBD2. V gave up 8 bases and J gave up 4 bases; unmatched junction bases: 5. Germline assignment: CDR1 MNHEY and CDR2 SVGAGI. There are 13 residues in the CDR3. CDR3 residues: CASELAGLYEQYF. The CDR3 DNA follows: TGTGCCAGCGAACTAGCGGGGCTATACGAGCAGTACTTC.